The source of this T cell receptor beta chain is a study of blood T cell repertoires in COVID-19. Study-level background: The origin of the acute and convalescent COVID-19 samples was the United States, Italy and Spain. Sources were T cells, B-cell-depleted T cells, or PBMCs; the material itself was cDNA or gDNA.

Sequencing used immunoSEQ multiplex PCR; TCRdb keeps in-frame clones, though not all of them. The profile shows around 150,000 clones, 70% to 90% of them singletons. CDR3 size: 17 residues. Trimming removed 0 bases from V and 4 bases from J; junction bases left unmatched: 11. The germline V gene encodes CDR1 LGHDT and CDR2 YNNKEL (reference sequence). The sequence derives from a man between 18 and 29 years old with acute or convalescent COVID-19. V gene TRBV3-1 (or the pseudogene TRBV3-2) combines with J gene TRBJ1-2, with TRBD1 identical over 7 bases. The material sequenced was peripheral blood. CDR3 loop: CASSQEIDRETGYGYTF. Written as DNA, the CDR3 is TGTGCCAGCAGCCAAGAGATAGACAGGGAAACGGGCTATGGCTACACCTTC.